The 29 T cell receptor beta chains in this list originate from one sample, sequenced in a study of T cells after yellow fever vaccination. One entry per CDR3 protein, called by TCRdb with MiXCR from the 5' RACE reads. Of fewer than 450,000 distinct CDR3 sequences detected, 8% to 9.5% appear once; the ten largest clones hold 15% to 20%. Source: PBMCs, taken 45 days after the first yellow fever vaccination. The source of these receptors is a man aged 18 to 29 who received the YFV17D yellow fever vaccine.

This clonotype has only a few counts. The chain has TRBV4-1 and TRBJ2-1, with 9 bases fitting TRBD1. Germline lookup yields CDR1 MGHRA and CDR2 YSYEKL. The V segment lost 6 bases and the J segment 8 bases; nucleotides outside the gene matches: 8. The CDR3 is 14 residues long. The DNA of the CDR3 is TGCGCCAGCAGATACAGGGGGCCGAGGGATGAGCAGTTCTTC. Residues: CASRYRGPRDEQFF.

This chain links TRBV20-1 with TRBJ2-3; D is possibly TRBD1 or TRBD2 (5 bases each). V lost 5 bases and J 1 base, leaving 10 bases between the germline ends. CDR3 length: 13 amino acids. Germline values: CDR1 DFQATT, CDR2 SNEGSKA (reference sequence). The DNA of the CDR3 is TGCAGTGCTCCGGGACGCGGCACAGATACGCAGTATTTT. It is translated as CSAPGRGTDTQYF.

This clonotype was seen many times. The chain carries TRBV27 and TRBJ2-3; D could derive from TRBD1 or TRBD2 (5 bases each). V was cut by 10 bases and J by 2 bases, with 13 bases left in between. The CDR3 extends over 13 amino acids. Looked up from germline, CDR1 is MNHEY and CDR2 is SMNVEV (reference sequence). The CDR3 loop reads CATTRGHTDTQYF. The CDR3 DNA reads TGTGCCACCACGAGGGGCCACACAGATACGCAGTATTTT.

This clonotype was seen more than once but under ten times. Here the CDR3 DNA reads TGTGCCAGCAGCTTAGGTCTAGCCATAACCGGGGAGCTGTTTTTT. Protein: CASSLGLAITGELFF. This chain links TRBV7-2 with TRBJ2-2; D may be TRBD2 (5 bases). Looked up from germline, CDR1 is SGHTA and CDR2 is FQGNSA. The CDR3 has 15 amino acids. Deletions cut 1 base from V and 5 bases from J, with 11 bases between. Using reference TRBV7-2 and TRBJ2-2 for the parts outside the CDR3, the full variable domain is GAGVSQSPSNKVTEKGKDVELRCDPISGHTALYWYRQSLGQGLEFLIYFQGNSAPDKSGLPSDRFSAERTGGSVSTLTIQRTQQEDSAVYLCASSLGLAITGELFFGEGSRLTVL.

This clonotype was detected many times. The gene calls are TRBV12-3 or TRBV12-4 and TRBJ1-1; unclear D gene. V was pared by 2 bases and J by 1 base, with 2 bases between. The CDR3 consists of 12 residues. CDR3 DNA: TGTGCCAGCAGTTTATGGAACACTGAAGCTTTCTTT. Protein product: CASSLWNTEAFF.

The rearrangement joins TRBV6-5 to TRBJ1-1; possible D gene TRBD1, 5 bases. V gave up 2 bases and J gave up 3 bases, with 13 bases separating them. Germline loops: CDR1 MNHEY, CDR2 SVGAGI. The CDR3 runs 15 residues. The DNA for the CDR3 is TGTGCCAGCAGTTACCTCGGTGGGGGGGACACTGAAGCTTTCTTT. Protein: CASSYLGGGDTEAFF.

This clonotype has a handful of counts. The rearrangement uses TRBV5-1 and TRBJ1-5; no reliable D call. Trimming cost V 3 bases and J 0 bases, with 10 bases left between them. Looked up from germline, CDR1 is SGHRS and CDR2 is YFSETQ. This CDR3 region has 15 residues. CDR3 amino acids: CASSSISDSNQPQHF. DNA for the CDR3: TGCGCCAGCAGCTCTATATCGGATAGCAATCAGCCCCAGCATTTT. The entire variable domain, with the rest obtained from reference TRBV5-1 and TRBJ1-5, is as follows: KAGVTQTPRYLIKTRGQQVTLSCSPISGHRSVSWYQQTPGQGLQFLFEYFSETQRNKGNFPGRFSGRQFSNSRSEMNVSTLELGDSALYLCASSSISDSNQPQHFGDGTRLSIL.

J is TRBJ1-3 and V is TRBV7-2; D unresolved. The V gene's germline CDR1 is SGHTA and CDR2 FQGNSA. Trimming pared 4 bases from V and 0 bases from J, leaving 16 bases between. The CDR3 spans 17 residues. The CDR3 sequence is CASSSPDGRSSGNTIYF. Here the CDR3 DNA reads TGTGCCAGCAGCTCTCCGGACGGGAGGAGCTCTGGAAACACCATATATTTT.

The chain joins TRBV7-6 to TRBJ1-1, with D unclear. The CDR3 loop spans 13 amino acids. Trimming cost V 3 bases and J 3 bases, with 8 bases left between them. Germline values: CDR1 SGHVS, CDR2 FNYEAQ. The CDR3 nucleotides are TGTGCCAGCAGCTTTGGGGAGCACACTGAAGCTTTCTTT. Its translation: CASSFGEHTEAFF. The full variable domain, rest sourced from reference TRBV7-6 and TRBJ1-1, is GAGVSQSPRYKVTKRGQDVALRCDPISGHVSLYWYRQALGQGPEFLTYFNYEAQQDKSGLPNDRFSAERPEGSISTLTIQRTEQRDSAMYRCASSFGEHTEAFFGQGTRLTVV.

V is TRBV6-2 or TRBV6-3 and J is TRBJ2-2; D possibly corresponds to TRBD1 (5 bases). CDR3 size: 11 residues. V shed 7 bases and J shed 7 bases, with 7 bases lying between them. Germline values: CDR1 MNHEY, CDR2 SVGEGT. The CDR3 reads CASNRGGELFF. The CDR3 nucleotides read TGTGCCAGCAATAGGGGCGGGGAGCTGTTTTTT.

Only a few counts were recorded for this clonotype. The chain carries TRBV4-1 and TRBJ2-3, with D possibly called TRBD1 or TRBD2 (5 bases each). Germline lookup yields CDR1 MGHRA and CDR2 YSYEKL. CDR3 length: 15 residues. Trimming removed 3 bases from V and 2 bases from J, with 12 bases in between. The CDR3 region is CASSQGTLNTDTQYF. The DNA for the CDR3 is TGCGCCAGCAGCCAGGGGACCCTTAACACAGATACGCAGTATTTT.

The V call is TRBV27, the J call TRBJ1-1; 7 bases are a match to TRBD1. The germline gives CDR1 MNHEY, CDR2 SMNVEV (reference sequence). Trimming took 3 bases from V and 2 from J; bases not matched to a gene: 6. This CDR3 has 15 amino acids. The CDR3 DNA is TGTGCCAGCAGTTTCGGACAGGTCGCTAACACTGAAGCTTTCTTT. Protein product: CASSFGQVANTEAFF.

This clonotype was counted ten times or more. The V gene is TRBV6-5, the J gene TRBJ2-2; D not resolved. Germline CDR1 and CDR2: MNHEY and SVGAGI. Trimming left V 6 bases short and J 4 bases short, with 12 bases between. This CDR3 spans 14 amino acids. This chain's CDR3 is CASRLVHITGELFF. The CDR3 DNA is TGTGCCAGCAGATTAGTACACATCACCGGGGAGCTGTTTTTT.

This clonotype showed up many times. The CDR3 nucleotides read TGCAGCGTTGCAGGGGCCCGAGATACGCAGTATTTT. It yields the protein CSVAGARDTQYF. This chain joins TRBV29-1 and TRBJ2-3; D may be TRBD1 (6 bases). V was trimmed by 4 bases and J by 5 bases, leaving 10 bases between them. This CDR3 region has 12 residues. Per the germline V gene, CDR1 is SQVTM and CDR2 is ANQGSEA.

J is TRBJ2-7 and V is TRBV2; TRBD1 agrees at 7 bases. The CDR3 length is 14 residues. J lost 0 bases, V lost 4 bases, and 3 bases had no gene match. Germline assignment: CDR1 SNHLY and CDR2 FYNNEI. CDR3 coding DNA: TGTGCCAGCAGTGGCCGGGACAGCTCCTACGAGCAGTACGTC. It translates to CASSGRDSSYEQYV.

The V and J genes are TRBV29-1 and TRBJ2-7; perhaps TRBD2 as D (5 bases). The CDR3 is made up of 13 amino acids. V lost 0 bases and J lost 6, with 12 bases in between. CDR1 is SQVTM, CDR2 ANQGSEA, per germline. CDR3 bases: TGCAGCGTTGAAGATGCGGCTAGCCGCGAGCAGTACTTC. Translation gives CSVEDAASREQYF.

This rearrangement joins TRBV12-3 or TRBV12-4 to TRBJ1-1; D gene uncertain. This CDR3 comprises 14 residues. V was pared by 10 bases and J by 0 bases, with 15 bases between. The CDR3, as DNA: TGTGCCATCTCAGCAGGCGGGGTGAACACTGAAGCTTTCTTT. This gives the protein CAISAGGVNTEAFF.

The V gene is TRBV5-1, the J gene TRBJ1-5; TRBD1 matches at 9 bases. The ends lost 4 bases at V and 5 bases at J; junction bases unmatched: 10. CDR1 and CDR2 (germline): SGHRS, YFSETQ. The CDR3 runs to 16 residues. The CDR3 region is CASSPTGTGLDQPQHF. The CDR3, as DNA: TGCGCCAGCAGCCCAACCGGGACAGGGCTGGATCAGCCCCAGCATTTT.

Ten or more counts support this clonotype. The rearrangement joins TRBV5-1 to TRBJ1-2; TRBD1 is a possible D gene (5 bases). V gave up 4 bases and J gave up 2 bases, with 21 bases separating them. Germline lookup yields CDR1 SGHRS and CDR2 YFSETQ. This CDR3 is 17 amino acids long. For the CDR3, the DNA is TGCGCCAGCAGCCCGACCGATTGGACAATTAAAAACTATGGCTACACCTTC. This codes for CASSPTDWTIKNYGYTF.

The V gene is TRBV5-1, the J gene TRBJ2-2; D remains ambiguous. V lost 0 bases and J 0 bases, leaving 18 bases between the germline ends. CDR3 size: 19 residues. Looked up from germline, CDR1 is SGHRS and CDR2 is YFSETQ. The CDR3 loop reads CASSLGKYTAMSNTGELFF. The CDR3 DNA is TGCGCCAGCAGCTTGGGGAAGTATACCGCGATGTCGAACACCGGGGAGCTGTTTTTT.

This clonotype was observed a handful of times. The chain is built from TRBV11-1 and TRBJ2-7, with a tentative D call TRBD2 (6 bases). The ends were cut back, 0 bases at V and 3 bases at J, with 21 bases in the middle. This CDR3 comprises 18 residues. The germline V gene encodes CDR1 SGHAT and CDR2 FQDESV (reference sequence). CDR3 nucleotides: TGTGCCAGCAGCTTAGCGCTGGGGTCGGGGCTGGAGGGCTACGAGCAGTACTTC. This translates into CASSLALGSGLEGYEQYF.

The chain joins TRBV6-1 to TRBJ2-1; 8 bases fit TRBD2. The CDR3 spans 16 residues. From germline, CDR1 is MNHNS and CDR2 SASEGT. V shed 3 bases, J shed 9 bases, and the junction held 13 bases outside the gene matches. Written as DNA, the CDR3 is TGTGCCAGCAGTGATATTAGCGGGGATTACTTTGGTGAGCAGTTCTTC. Its translation: CASSDISGDYFGEQFF.

This clonotype occurred many times. This chain joins TRBV5-1 and TRBJ1-1; no clear D gene. V shed 1 base and J shed 3 bases, with 7 bases lying between them. The CDR3 has 13 amino acids. Germline CDR1 SGHRS, CDR2 YFSETQ. This CDR3 reads CASSLMDDTEAFF. Written as DNA, the CDR3 is TGCGCCAGCAGCTTGATGGATGACACTGAAGCTTTCTTT.

The chain recombines TRBV27 with TRBJ2-2; 8 positions match TRBD2. The V gene's germline CDR1 is MNHEY and CDR2 SMNVEV (reference sequence). Germline trimming cut 4 bases from V and 3 bases from J; bases unmatched to any gene: 4. CDR3 length: 15 residues. Written as DNA, the CDR3 is TGTGCCAGCAGTTCCGGGGGGGGGGACACCGGGGAGCTGTTTTTT. Translated: CASSSGGGDTGELFF.

This clonotype was detected a few times. V gene TRBV14 combines with J gene TRBJ1-1; D is unclear. The CDR3 length is 13 residues. With 5 bases removed from V and 0 bases from J, the gap between germline ends came to 7 bases. Germline assignment: CDR1 SGHDN and CDR2 FVKESK. The chain's CDR3 is CASSIVMNTEAFF. The CDR3 DNA is TGTGCCAGCAGCATTGTCATGAACACTGAAGCTTTCTTT.

This clonotype came up a few times. This sequence joins TRBV7-8 and TRBJ2-7; a weak D match, TRBD1 (7 bases). The CDR3 has 14 residues. The V gene's germline CDR1 is SGHVS and CDR2 FQNEAQ. V was shortened by 5 bases and J by 3 bases, with 14 bases between the two germline ends. CDR3 amino acids: CASSQGGSFYEQYV. For the CDR3, the DNA is TGTGCCAGCAGCCAGGGGGGTAGCTTCTACGAGCAGTACGTC.

The genes are TRBV5-6 and TRBJ1-1; D is unresolved. The CDR3 spans 16 residues. Germline V gene data show CDR1 as SGHDT and CDR2 as YYEEEE. The V gene lost 1 base and the J gene lost 2 bases, with 15 bases spanning the gap. CDR3 protein: CASSLFPSVPNTEAFF. The DNA of the CDR3 is TGTGCCAGCAGCTTGTTTCCGTCCGTCCCCAACACTGAAGCTTTCTTT.

This clonotype was observed at least ten times. The chain carries TRBV11-2 and TRBJ2-5; a weak D match, TRBD2 (5 bases). Deletions cut 5 bases from V and 5 bases from J, with 15 bases between. There are 14 residues in the CDR3. The V gene's germline CDR1 is SGHAT and CDR2 FQNNGV. CDR3 sequence (DNA): TGTGCCAGCAGCACCGCTAGAGGGTGGGAGACCCAGTACTTC. Translating it yields CASSTARGWETQYF.

There are many counts of this clonotype. V is TRBV12-3 or TRBV12-4 and J is TRBJ1-5; maybe TRBD1 (6 bases). V lost 6 bases to trimming and J lost 1 base, with 13 bases between them. The CDR3 has 15 amino acids. This chain's CDR3 is CASRSGVSSNQPQHF. CDR3 DNA sequence: TGTGCCAGCAGGTCAGGGGTTTCGAGCAATCAGCCCCAGCATTTT.